The present TCR beta chain was sequenced within a study of cytomegalovirus exposure and HLA in healthy donors. Study results and limitations: Specificity of a few CMV-associated chains for CMV antigens was verified in vitro. Generally TCR sequences proved uncommon, though certain public TCRs appeared in numerous donors.

The PCR used 60 Vbeta and 13 Jbeta primers. TCRdb's copy holds only in-frame clones and misses some; the assay was immunoSEQ multiplex PCR. The sample comprises about 170,000 clones, around 80% of which are singletons, and approximately 0.76% rests with the top ten. The table lists this clone with a count of one. Its specificity is not known. Trimming at V came to 6 bases and at J to 7 bases, leaving 13 bases not matched to a gene. The length of the CDR3 is 16 residues. Per germline, CDR1 SSHAT and CDR2 FNYEAQ (reference sequence). The chain employs TRBV7-7 and TRBJ2-1; TRBD1 matches at 9 bases. The specimen was PBMCs. This sequence was found in a female donor in good health and CMV-seronegative. The CDR3 reads CASSPGTGYRGNEQFF. CDR3 DNA sequence: TGTGCCAGCAGTCCCGGGACAGGGTACAGAGGGAATGAGCAGTTCTTC.